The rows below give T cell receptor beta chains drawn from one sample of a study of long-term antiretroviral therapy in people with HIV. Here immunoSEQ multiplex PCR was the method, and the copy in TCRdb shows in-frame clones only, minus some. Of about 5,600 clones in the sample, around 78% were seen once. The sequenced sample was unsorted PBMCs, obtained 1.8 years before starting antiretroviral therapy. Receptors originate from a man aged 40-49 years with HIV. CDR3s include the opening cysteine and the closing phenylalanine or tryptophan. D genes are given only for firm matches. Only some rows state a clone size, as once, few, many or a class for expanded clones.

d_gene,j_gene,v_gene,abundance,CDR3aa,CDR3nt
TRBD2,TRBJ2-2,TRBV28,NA,CASSSETSGTGELFF,TGTGCCAGCAGTTCTGAGACTAGCGGTACCGGGGAGCTGTTTTTT
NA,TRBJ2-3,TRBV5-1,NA,CASSYQGRTDTQYF,TGCGCCAGCAGCTATCAGGGCCGCACAGATACGCAGTATTTT
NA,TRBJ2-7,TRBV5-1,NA,CASSSIGVEQYF,TGCGCCAGCAGCTCGATAGGGGTGGAACAGTACTTC
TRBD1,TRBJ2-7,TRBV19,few,CASSLQGSHYEQYF,TGTGCCAGTAGCTTACAGGGGTCCCACTACGAGCAGTACTTC
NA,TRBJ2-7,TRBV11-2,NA,CASSLAYEQYF,TGTGCCAGCAGCTTGGCCTACGAGCAGTACTTC
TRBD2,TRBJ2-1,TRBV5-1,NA,CASSLEGGARLDEQFF,TGCGCCAGCAGCTTGGAGGGAGGGGCGAGGTTGGATGAGCAGTTCTTC
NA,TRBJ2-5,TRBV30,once,CAWRGLGAYQETQYF,TGTGCCTGGAGGGGGTTGGGGGCGTACCAAGAGACCCAGTACTTC
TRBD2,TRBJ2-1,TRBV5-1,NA,CASSEHSGSSYNEQFF,TGCGCCAGCAGCGAGCATAGCGGGAGCTCCTACAATGAGCAGTTCTTC
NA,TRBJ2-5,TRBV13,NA,CASSLEGPQYF,TGTGCCAGCAGCTTAGAGGGCCCCCAGTACTTC
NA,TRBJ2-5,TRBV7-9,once,CASSLGSDSPLGTQYF,TGTGCCAGCAGCTTAGGGTCTGACTCCCCCTTGGGGACCCAGTACTTC
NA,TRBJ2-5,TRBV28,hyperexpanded,CASSLLIRGAEGKTQYF,TGTGCCAGCAGTTTATTGATTAGGGGGGCCGAGGGCAAGACCCAGTACTTC
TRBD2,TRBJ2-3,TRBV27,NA,CASSYLAGEGITDTQYF,TGTGCCAGCAGTTACTTAGCGGGAGAGGGGATCACAGATACGCAGTATTTT
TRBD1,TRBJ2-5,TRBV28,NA,CASTQTGLQETQYF,TGTGCCAGCACCCAGACAGGGCTACAAGAGACCCAGTACTTC
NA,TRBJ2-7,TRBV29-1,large,CSVAGRPSKDYEQYF,TGCAGCGTCGCTGGACGCCCGTCAAAGGACTACGAGCAGTACTTC
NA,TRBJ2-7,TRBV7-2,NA,CASNRRDSYEQYF,TGTGCCAGCAACCGCCGGGACTCCTACGAGCAGTACTTC
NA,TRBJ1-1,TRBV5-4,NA,CASSLEYNGGNTEAFF,TGTGCCAGCAGCTTGGAATATAACGGAGGGAACACTGAAGCTTTCTTT
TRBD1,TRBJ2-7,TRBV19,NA,CASRSGTAHEQYF,TGTGCCAGTAGATCCGGGACAGCGCACGAGCAGTACTTC